This T cell receptor (beta chain) was captured in a study of human T cells and chemical hapten exposure. TCRdb reprocessed the RACE reads with MiXCR, giving one entry per CDR3 protein. The repertoire has 300,000 to 450,000 distinct CDR3 sequences, over 5% of them found once; the top ten carry around 8%. Study results and caveats: The donor cohort had alopecia, so its immune response may not match that of healthy people.

This clonotype has ten or more counts. Its specificity is not known. The sample's time point: pre-sensitization, week 0. Treatment: therapeutic diphenylcyclopropenone sensitization with weekly scalp DPC. Here the sequenced sample was whole blood, taken in connection with sensitization to the hapten diphenylcyclopropenone (DPC). The clonotype comes from a woman in her late teens or twenties with alopecia areata. Some clones in this sample may be carry-over from other donors' samples.

The CDR3 DNA is TGTGCCAGCAGCTCACAGGGGGTTGGATCACCCCTCCACTTT. Its protein is CASSSQGVGSPLHF. The V call is TRBV12-3 or TRBV12-4, the J call TRBJ1-6; 8 nucleotides match TRBD1. With 6 bases clipped from V and 10 bases from J, the junction kept 8 bases outside the gene matches. The CDR3 extends over 14 amino acids.